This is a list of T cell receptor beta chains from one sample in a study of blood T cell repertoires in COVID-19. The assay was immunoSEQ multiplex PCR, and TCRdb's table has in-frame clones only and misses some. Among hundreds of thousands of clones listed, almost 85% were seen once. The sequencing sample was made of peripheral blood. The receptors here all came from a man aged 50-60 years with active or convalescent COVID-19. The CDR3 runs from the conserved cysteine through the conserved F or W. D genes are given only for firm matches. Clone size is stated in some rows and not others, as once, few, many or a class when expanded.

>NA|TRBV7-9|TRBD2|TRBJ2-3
TGTGCCAGCAGCTTAGGACTAGCGGGAGTGGGAGATACGCAGTATTTT
CASSLGLAGVGDTQYF
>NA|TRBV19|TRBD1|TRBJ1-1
TGTGCCAGTAGTATGCGCGGACAGGCCGGGGCCACTGAAGCTTTCTTT
CASSMRGQAGATEAFF
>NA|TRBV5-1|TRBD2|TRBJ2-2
TGCGCCAGCAGCTTGAGGCTAGCGGAAAACACCGGGGAGCTGTTTTTT
CASSLRLAENTGELFF
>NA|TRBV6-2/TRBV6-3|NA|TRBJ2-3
TGTGCCAGCAGTTACACTACCCCGGAGGATACGCAGTATTTT
CASSYTTPEDTQYF
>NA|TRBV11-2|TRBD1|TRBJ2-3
TGTGCCAGCAGCGCAAGACAGGGAAGCACAGATACGCAGTATTTT
CASSARQGSTDTQYF
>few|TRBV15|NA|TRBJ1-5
TGTGCCACCAGCAGAGATCCCGGGAGCAATCAGCCCCAGCATTTT
CATSRDPGSNQPQHF
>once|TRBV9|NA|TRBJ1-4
TGTGCCAGCAGCGCGACAGGCTCGCCTTATGAAAAACTGTTTTTT
CASSATGSPYEKLFF
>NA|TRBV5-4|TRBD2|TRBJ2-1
TGTGCCAGCAGCCCGTCACTAGCGGGATTGTACAATGAGCAGTTCTTC
CASSPSLAGLYNEQFF
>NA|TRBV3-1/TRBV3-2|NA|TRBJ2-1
TGTGCCAGCAGCCAATTCGGGGGGCTAATTCTCCTCTTC
CASSQFGGLILLF
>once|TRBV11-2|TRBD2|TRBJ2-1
TGTGCCAGCAGCGGTAGCGGGATGGGCAATGAGCAGTTCTTC
CASSGSGMGNEQFF
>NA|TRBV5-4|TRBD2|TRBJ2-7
TGTGCCAGCAGCTTGGAGAGCGGGAGGGCCAAGGAGCAGTACTTC
CASSLESGRAKEQYF
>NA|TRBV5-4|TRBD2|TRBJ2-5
TGTGCCAGCAGCTTGGGCAGTAGCGGGCGAGAGACCCAGTACTTC
CASSLGSSGRETQYF
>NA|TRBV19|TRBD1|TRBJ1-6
TGTGCCAGTAGTATGGGGGACAGGGGTGCACCCCTCCACTTT
CASSMGDRGAPLHF
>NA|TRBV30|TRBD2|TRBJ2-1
TGTGCCTGGAGTGTAGGGCTAGCGGGAAACGAGCAGTTCTTC
CAWSVGLAGNEQFF
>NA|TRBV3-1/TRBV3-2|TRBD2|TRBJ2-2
TGTGCCAGCAGCTCAACTAGCGGGTGGTTCACCGGGGAGCTGTTTTTT
CASSSTSGWFTGELFF
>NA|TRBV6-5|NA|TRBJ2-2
TGTGCCAGCAGTACAGGGAACACCGGGGAGCTGTTTTTT
CASSTGNTGELFF
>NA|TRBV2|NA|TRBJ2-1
TGTGCCAGCCGACTGGCAAGCTCCTACAATGAGCAGTTCTTC
CASRLASSYNEQFF
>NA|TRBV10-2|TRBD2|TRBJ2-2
TGCGCCAGCACCGAGAGGGTATTAGCGGGAGGGCCGGTCCCGGACACCGGGGAGCTGTTTTTT
CASTERVLAGGPVPDTGELFF
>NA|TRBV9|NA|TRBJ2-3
TGTGCCAGCAGTAAAGGAGGCACAGATACGCAGTATTTT
CASSKGGTDTQYF
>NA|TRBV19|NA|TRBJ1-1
TGTGCCTCGGAGAATTATAGGAACACTGAAGCTTTCTTT
CASENYRNTEAFF
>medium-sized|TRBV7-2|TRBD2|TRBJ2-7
TGTGCCAGCAGGCGAACTAGCGGGCCGTCCTACGAGCAGTACTTC
CASRRTSGPSYEQYF
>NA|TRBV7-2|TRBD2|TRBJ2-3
TGTGCCAGCAGCTCCCGGGGGGGGGTTACGCAGTATTTT
CASSSRGGVTQYF
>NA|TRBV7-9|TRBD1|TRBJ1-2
TGTGCCAGCAGCAAAGACAGGGGATGGGGCTACACCTTC
CASSKDRGWGYTF
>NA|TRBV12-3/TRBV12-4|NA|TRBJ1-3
TGTGCCAGCACCTTCCAGGCCGGAAACACCATATATTTT
CASTFQAGNTIYF
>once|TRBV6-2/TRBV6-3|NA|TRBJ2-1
TGTGCCAGCAGTTACCCGGCGGGTGAGCAGTTCTTC
CASSYPAGEQFF
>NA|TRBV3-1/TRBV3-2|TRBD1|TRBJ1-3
TGTGCCAGCAGCCAAGATCTTCTGTGTAGTGGACAGGGAACTGGAAACACCATATATTTT
CASSQDLLCSGQGTGNTIYF
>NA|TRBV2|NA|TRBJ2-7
TGTGCCAGCACCTCCGAGGCCCCCCTCCACGAGCAGTACTTC
CASTSEAPLHEQYF
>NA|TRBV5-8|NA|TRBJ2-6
TGTGCCAGCAACCCGGGATTATACTACTCTGGGGCCAACGTCCTGACTTTC
CASNPGLYYSGANVLTF
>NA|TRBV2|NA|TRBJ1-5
TGTGCCAGCGCAGGGGACAATCAGCCCCAGCATTTT
CASAGDNQPQHF
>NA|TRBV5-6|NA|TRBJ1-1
TGTGCCAGCAGCTTGGGACAGGCTAACACTGAAGCTTTCTTT
CASSLGQANTEAFF
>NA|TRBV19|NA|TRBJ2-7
TGTGCCAGTAGTATGGGCACACCAACCTACGAGCAGTACTTC
CASSMGTPTYEQYF
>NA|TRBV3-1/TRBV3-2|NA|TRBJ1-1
TGTGCCAGCAGCCAAGATCCGGGAGTCGCAGCTTTCTTT
CASSQDPGVAAFF
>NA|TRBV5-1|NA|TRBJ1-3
TGCGCCAGCAGCTTGGGAGGTAGTCCCTCTGGAAACACCATATATTTT
CASSLGGSPSGNTIYF
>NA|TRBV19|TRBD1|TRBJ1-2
TGTGCCAGTAGGGAAGGACAGGGGAGGTTCTATGGCTACACCTTC
CASREGQGRFYGYTF
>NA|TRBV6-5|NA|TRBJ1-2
TGTGCCAGCAGTTACTCGCGGGGGGCGGACTATGGCTACACCTTC
CASSYSRGADYGYTF
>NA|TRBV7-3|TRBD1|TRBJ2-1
TGTGCCAGCAGTTGGGACAGATACAATGAGCAGTTCTTC
CASSWDRYNEQFF
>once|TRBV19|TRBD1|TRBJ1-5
TGTGCCAGTACCCGAACCACAGGGGGGGGTCAGCCCCAGCATTTT
CASTRTTGGGQPQHF
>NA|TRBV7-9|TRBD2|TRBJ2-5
TGTGCCAGCAGCTCACTTGGGGGGAGGGCCCGGGAGACCCAGTACTTC
CASSSLGGRARETQYF
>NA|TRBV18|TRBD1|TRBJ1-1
TGTGCCAGCTCACCACTGGACAGGTTAAGGTGGGGCACTGAAGCTTTCTTT
CASSPLDRLRWGTEAFF
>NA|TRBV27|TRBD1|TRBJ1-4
TGTGCCAGCAGTCCAAGACAGGGGAGTTGGGAAAAACTGTTTTTT
CASSPRQGSWEKLFF
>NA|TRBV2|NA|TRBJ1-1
TGTGCCAGCAGTGAAGCCGGGGGACGGACTGAAGCTTTCTTT
CASSEAGGRTEAFF
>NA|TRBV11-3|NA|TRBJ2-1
TGTGCCAGCAGCCGGGACTTCGGGCACAATGAGCAGTTCTTC
CASSRDFGHNEQFF
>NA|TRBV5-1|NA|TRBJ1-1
TGCGCCAGCAGCTCCCCCGACGGGGACATGAACACTGAAGCTTTCTTT
CASSSPDGDMNTEAFF
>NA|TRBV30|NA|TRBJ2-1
TGTGCCCTGGGGGGATCCCCCTACAATGAGCAGTTCTTC
CALGGSPYNEQFF